This T cell receptor (beta chain) originates from a study of blood T cell repertoires in COVID-19. Background on the study: Sites in the United States, Italy and Spain provided acute and convalescent COVID-19 samples. Sources were T cells, B-cell-depleted T cells, or PBMCs; the material itself was cDNA or gDNA.

The germline gives CDR1 ENHRY, CDR2 SYGVKD. Trimming left V 2 bases short and J 7 bases short, with 12 bases between. This CDR3 is built from 13 residues. Original processing methods: For nucleated cells, counts were estimated from reference gene primer amplification. Clones were sequenced by immunoSEQ multiplex PCR, and TCRdb holds only the in-frame ones, with some missing. The D gene and trimming were derived from the DNA, and the V and J assignments and clone size from that table. This sample yields about 35,000 clones, of which more than 75% are seen a single time; around 40% belongs to the top ten.

The gene calls are TRBV10-3 and TRBJ2-7, with D possibly matching TRBD1 (6 bases). The sequenced sample was peripheral blood. This TCR was recovered from a human donor in a cohort sampled during active COVID-19. CDR3 loop: CAISEKGEWEQYF. The DNA of the CDR3 is TGTGCCATCAGTGAGAAGGGGGAGTGGGAGCAGTACTTC.